The sequence of this T cell receptor beta chain was determined in a study of T-cell memory formation after mild COVID-19. Using its own MiXCR run on the 5' RACE reads, TCRdb lists one record per CDR3 protein. This table has around 130,000 distinct CDR3 sequences, roughly 15% appearing once. Study-wide results and caveats: Pre-infection memory held some responding clones, suggesting pre-existing cross-reactive T cells responded. Among contracting clones, CD4+ were mainly CM/EM and CD8+ enriched in EMRA. Among clones contracting day 15 to 85, CD4/CD8 was balanced, whereas later expanders leaned CD4+. Whether day 37 second-wave clones are SARS-CoV-2-specific was not confirmed.

Trimming stripped 4 bases from V and 0 bases from J, with 13 bases between. This CDR3 comprises 17 residues. Germline CDR1 SGHVS, CDR2 FQNEAQ. Details on this clonotype: Its antigen is unidentified.

The sample comprised PBMCs or a T cell subset sorted from them (not recorded which). The chain uses TRBV7-8 and TRBJ2-6; D not resolved. The sequence came from an adult woman who had mild COVID-19 (a few samples of this study predate the infection). Cell type and time point are not known. CDR3 residues: CASSSKVLSSGANVLTF. The CDR3 nucleotides are TGTGCCAGCAGCTCTAAAGTTTTGAGCTCTGGGGCCAACGTCCTGACTTTC.